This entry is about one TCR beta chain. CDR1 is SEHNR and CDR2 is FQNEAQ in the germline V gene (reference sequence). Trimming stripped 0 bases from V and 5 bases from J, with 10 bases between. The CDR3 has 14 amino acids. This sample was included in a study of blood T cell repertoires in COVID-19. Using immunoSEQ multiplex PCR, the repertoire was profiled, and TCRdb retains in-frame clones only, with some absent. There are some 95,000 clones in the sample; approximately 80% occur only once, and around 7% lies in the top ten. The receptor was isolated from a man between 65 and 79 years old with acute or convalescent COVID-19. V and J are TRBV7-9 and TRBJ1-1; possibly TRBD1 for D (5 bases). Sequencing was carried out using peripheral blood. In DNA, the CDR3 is TGTGCCAGCAGCTTAGCTCGGGACTGGACTGAAGCTTTCTTT. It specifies CASSLARDWTEAFF.